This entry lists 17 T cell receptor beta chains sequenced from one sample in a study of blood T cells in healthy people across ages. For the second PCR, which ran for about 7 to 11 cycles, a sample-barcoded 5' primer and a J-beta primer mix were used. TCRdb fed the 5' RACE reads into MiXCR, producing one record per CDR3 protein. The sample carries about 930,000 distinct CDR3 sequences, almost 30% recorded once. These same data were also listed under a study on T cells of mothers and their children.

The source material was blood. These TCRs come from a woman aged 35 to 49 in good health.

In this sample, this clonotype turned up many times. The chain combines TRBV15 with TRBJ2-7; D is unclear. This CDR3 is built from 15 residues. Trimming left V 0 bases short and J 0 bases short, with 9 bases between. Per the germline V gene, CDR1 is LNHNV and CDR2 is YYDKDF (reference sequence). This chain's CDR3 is CATSRETSHSYEQYF. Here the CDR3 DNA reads TGTGCCACCAGCAGAGAGACCAGCCACTCCTACGAGCAGTACTTC.

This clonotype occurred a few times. CDR3 nucleotides: TGCGCCAGCAGCTTGGGACCGACAGGGGCTAATGAAAAACTGTTTTTT. Its protein product is CASSLGPTGANEKLFF. The chain couples TRBV5-1 to TRBJ1-4; 8 bases are a match to TRBD1. This CDR3 is 16 amino acids long. V shed 0 bases, J shed 3 bases, and the junction held 4 bases outside the gene matches. Germline V gene lookup returns CDR1 SGHRS and CDR2 YFSETQ. The full variable domain, completed using reference TRBV5-1 and TRBJ1-4, is KAGVTQTPRYLIKTRGQQVTLSCSPISGHRSVSWYQQTPGQGLQFLFEYFSETQRNKGNFPGRFSGRQFSNSRSEMNVSTLELGDSALYLCASSLGPTGANEKLFFGSGTQLSVL.

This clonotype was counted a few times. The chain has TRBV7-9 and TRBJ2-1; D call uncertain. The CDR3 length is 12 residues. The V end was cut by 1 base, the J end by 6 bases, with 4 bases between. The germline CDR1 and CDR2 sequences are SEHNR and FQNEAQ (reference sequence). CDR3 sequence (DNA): TGTGCCAGCAGCTTAGGCTGCAATGAGCAGTTCTTC. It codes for CASSLGCNEQFF. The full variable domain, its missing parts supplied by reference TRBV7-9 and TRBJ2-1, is DTGVSQNPRHKITKRGQNVTFRCDPISEHNRLYWYRQTLGQGPEFLTYFQNEAQLEKSRLLSDRFSAERPKGSFSTLEIQRTEQGDSAMYLCASSLGCNEQFFGPGTRLTVL.

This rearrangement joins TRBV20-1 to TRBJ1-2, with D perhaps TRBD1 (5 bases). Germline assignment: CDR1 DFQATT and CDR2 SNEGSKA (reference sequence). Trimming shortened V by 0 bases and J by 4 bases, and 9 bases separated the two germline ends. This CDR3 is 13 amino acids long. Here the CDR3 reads CSAREGPTYGYTF. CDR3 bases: TGCAGTGCTAGAGAGGGGCCTACCTATGGCTACACCTTC.

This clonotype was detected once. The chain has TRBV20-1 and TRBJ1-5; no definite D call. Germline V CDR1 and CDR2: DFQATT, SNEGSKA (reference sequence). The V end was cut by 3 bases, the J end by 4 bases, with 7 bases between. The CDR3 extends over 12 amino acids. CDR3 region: CSASEGNQPQHF. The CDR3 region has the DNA TGCAGTGCTAGCGAGGGAAATCAGCCCCAGCATTTT.

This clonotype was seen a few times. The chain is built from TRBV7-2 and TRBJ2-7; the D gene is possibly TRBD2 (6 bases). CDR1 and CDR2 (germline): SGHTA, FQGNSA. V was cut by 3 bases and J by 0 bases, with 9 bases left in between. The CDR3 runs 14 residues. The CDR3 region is CASSFRDFSYEQYF. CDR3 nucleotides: TGTGCCAGCAGCTTTAGGGACTTCTCCTACGAGCAGTACTTC.

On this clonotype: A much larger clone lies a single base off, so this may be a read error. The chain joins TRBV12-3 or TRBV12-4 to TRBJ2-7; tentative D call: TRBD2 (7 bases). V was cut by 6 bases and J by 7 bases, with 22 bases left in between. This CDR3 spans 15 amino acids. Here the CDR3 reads CASSRGGGALDEQYF. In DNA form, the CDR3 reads TGTGCCAGCAGCAGGGGCGGGGGAGCCCTGGATGAGCAGTACTTC.

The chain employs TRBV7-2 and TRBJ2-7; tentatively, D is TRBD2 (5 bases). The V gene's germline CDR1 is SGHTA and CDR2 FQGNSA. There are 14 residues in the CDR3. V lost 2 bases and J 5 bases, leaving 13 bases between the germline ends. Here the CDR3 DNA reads TGTGCCAGCAGCTTACGTCGGGGTCGGGACGAGCAGTACTTC. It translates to CASSLRRGRDEQYF.

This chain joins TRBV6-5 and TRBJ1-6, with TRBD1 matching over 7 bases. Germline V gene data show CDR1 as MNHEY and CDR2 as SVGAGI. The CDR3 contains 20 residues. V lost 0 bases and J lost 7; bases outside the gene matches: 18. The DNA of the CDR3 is TGTGCCAGCAGTTACTCGATCGCGGACATACCGGGACAGCGAAATTCACCCCTCCACTTT. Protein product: CASSYSIADIPGQRNSPLHF.

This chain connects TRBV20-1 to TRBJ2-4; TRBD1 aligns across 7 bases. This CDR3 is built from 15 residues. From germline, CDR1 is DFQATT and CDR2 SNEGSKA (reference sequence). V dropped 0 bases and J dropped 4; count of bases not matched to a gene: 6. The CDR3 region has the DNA TGCAGTGCTAGAGATCTCGACAGGGATAAAAACATTCAGTACTTC. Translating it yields CSARDLDRDKNIQYF.

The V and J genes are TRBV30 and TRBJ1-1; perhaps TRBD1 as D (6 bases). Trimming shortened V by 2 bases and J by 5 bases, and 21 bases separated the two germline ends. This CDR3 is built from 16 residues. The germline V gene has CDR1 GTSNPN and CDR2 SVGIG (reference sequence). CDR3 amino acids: CAWSSQLAIQGTEAFF. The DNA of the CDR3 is TGTGCCTGGAGTTCGCAATTAGCTATCCAGGGGACTGAAGCTTTCTTT.

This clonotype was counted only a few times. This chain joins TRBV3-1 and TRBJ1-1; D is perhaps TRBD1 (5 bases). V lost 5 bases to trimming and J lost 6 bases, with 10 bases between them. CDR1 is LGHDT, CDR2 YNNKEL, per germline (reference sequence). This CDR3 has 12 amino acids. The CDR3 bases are TGTGCCAGCAGCTGGGGGGGATCTGAAGCTTTCTTT. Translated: CASSWGGSEAFF.

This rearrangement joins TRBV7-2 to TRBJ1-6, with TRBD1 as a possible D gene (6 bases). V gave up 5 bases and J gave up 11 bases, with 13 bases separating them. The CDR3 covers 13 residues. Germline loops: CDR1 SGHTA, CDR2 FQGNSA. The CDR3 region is CASSGQTETPLHF. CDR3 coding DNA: TGTGCCAGCAGCGGACAGACGGAAACACCCCTCCACTTT.

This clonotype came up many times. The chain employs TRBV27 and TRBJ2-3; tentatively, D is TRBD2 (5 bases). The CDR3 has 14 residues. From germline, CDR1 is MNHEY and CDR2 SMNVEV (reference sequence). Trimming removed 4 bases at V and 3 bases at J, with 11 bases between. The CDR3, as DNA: TGTGCCAGCAGTTCGGTCCGGGGAACAGATACGCAGTATTTT. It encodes CASSSVRGTDTQYF.

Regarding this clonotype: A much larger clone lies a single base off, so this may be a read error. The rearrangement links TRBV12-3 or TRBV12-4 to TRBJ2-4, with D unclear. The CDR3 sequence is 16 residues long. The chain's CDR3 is CASGLFFASAKNIQYF. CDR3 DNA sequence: TGTGCCAGCGGTTTATTTTTCGCCTCCGCCAAAAACATTCAGTACTTC.

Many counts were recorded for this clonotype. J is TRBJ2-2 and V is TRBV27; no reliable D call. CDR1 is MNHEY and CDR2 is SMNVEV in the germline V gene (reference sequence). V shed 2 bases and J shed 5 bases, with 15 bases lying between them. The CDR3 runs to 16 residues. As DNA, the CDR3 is TGTGCCAGCAGTTTAGTGGGTCTATCCCCGACCGGGGAGCTGTTTTTT. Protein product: CASSLVGLSPTGELFF.

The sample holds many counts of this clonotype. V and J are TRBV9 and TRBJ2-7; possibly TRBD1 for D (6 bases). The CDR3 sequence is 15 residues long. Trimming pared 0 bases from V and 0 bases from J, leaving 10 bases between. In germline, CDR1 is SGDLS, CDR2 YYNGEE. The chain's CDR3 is CASSVGTASSYEQYF. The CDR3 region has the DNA TGTGCCAGCAGCGTAGGGACAGCAAGCTCCTACGAGCAGTACTTC. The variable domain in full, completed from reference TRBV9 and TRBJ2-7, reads DSGVTQTPKHLITATGQRVTLRCSPRSGDLSVYWYQQSLDQGLQFLIQYYNGEERAKGNILERFSAQQFPDLHSELNLSSLELGDSALYFCASSVGTASSYEQYFGPGTRLTVT.